These 32 T cell receptor beta chains came from one sample sequenced in a study of blood T cell repertoires in COVID-19. Assay used: immunoSEQ multiplex PCR; TCRdb lists only in-frame clones, some missing. The table includes around 69,000 clones, almost 85% detected once. The sequencing input was peripheral blood. The source is a man aged 50 to 60 with active COVID-19.

The V gene is TRBV6-5, the J gene TRBJ1-2, with 7 bases fitting TRBD1. V lost 5 bases, J lost 8 bases, and 11 bases stayed unmatched. The CDR3 sequence is 14 residues long. Germline CDR1 reads MNHEY; CDR2 reads SVGAGI. The CDR3 DNA reads as TGTGCCAGCAGTCGACAGGGTGGATGGATCGGCTACACCTTC. Its translation: CASSRQGGWIGYTF.

The chain joins TRBV5-1 to TRBJ2-5; no clear D. The V gene lost 0 bases and the J gene lost 4 bases, with 13 bases spanning the gap. This CDR3 is built from 15 residues. The germline V gene has CDR1 SGHRS and CDR2 YFSETQ. The DNA for the CDR3 is TGCGCCAGCAGCTTGGGCCTGGGCCCTCGAGAGACCCAGTACTTC. It encodes CASSLGLGPRETQYF.

The chain links TRBV18 to TRBJ1-1; D gene uncertain. The CDR3 covers 14 residues. Trimming shortened V by 2 bases and J by 6 bases, and 13 bases separated the two germline ends. The germline gives CDR1 KGHSH, CDR2 LQKENI. As DNA, the CDR3 is TGTGCCAGCTCACCAGCGGGCCTTGGGGCTGAAGCTTTCTTT. Protein sequence: CASSPAGLGAEAFF.

In its sample, this clone was seen once. V usage is TRBV19 and J usage is TRBJ1-6; 11 bases align to TRBD1. CDR3 length equals 17 residues. CDR1 and CDR2 (germline): LNHDA, SQIVND (reference sequence). V was clipped by 1 base and J by 10 bases; unmatched bases: 9. CDR3 bases: TGTGCCAGTAGTATAGGGGCTGGACAGGGGGCGCAATCACCCCTCCACTTT. Translating gives CASSIGAGQGAQSPLHF. Looking up the rest from reference TRBV19 and TRBJ1-6 gives the full variable domain: DGGITQSPKYLFRKEGQNVTLSCEQNLNHDAMYWYRQDPGQGLRLIYYSQIVNDFQKGDIAEGYSVSREKKESFPLTVTSAQKNPTAFYLCASSIGAGQGAQSPLHFGNGTRLTVT.

This clone has just a few counts. V is TRBV4-1 and J is TRBJ1-5; D is uncertain. CDR1 is MGHRA, CDR2 YSYEKL, per germline. The CDR3 totals 13 residues. V was trimmed by 6 bases and J by 0 bases, leaving 6 bases between them. The DNA for the CDR3 is TGCGCCAGCAGTGTATATAGCAATCAGCCCCAGCATTTT. It is translated as CASSVYSNQPQHF.

The J gene is TRBJ1-5, the V gene TRBV5-1, with D perhaps matching TRBD1 (6 bases). The germline CDR1 and CDR2 sequences are SGHRS and YFSETQ. The CDR3 is made up of 14 amino acids. The V and J ends lost 4 bases and 4 bases respectively, with 12 bases between them. DNA for the CDR3: TGCGCCAGCAGCCCGACAGGACCTAATCAGCCCCAGCATTTT. The encoded protein is CASSPTGPNQPQHF.

The gene calls are TRBV23-1 and TRBJ2-3; TRBD1 aligns across 7 bases. Being an ORF, TRBV23-1 has a function that is uncertain. There are 16 residues in the CDR3. V was clipped by 1 base and J by 0 bases; unmatched bases: 4. CDR3 sequence reads: CASSQLGQTSTDTQYF. The CDR3 coding sequence is TGCGCCAGCAGTCAATTGGGACAGACTAGCACAGATACGCAGTATTTT.

The CDR3 DNA sequence: TGTGCCATCAGTGAGTTGATGGACAGGCAACTGTTTTTT. This sequence encodes CAISELMDRQLFF. The rearrangement joins TRBV10-3 to TRBJ1-4; 7 bases match TRBD1. CDR1 and CDR2 from the germline V gene are ENHRY and SYGVKD. The CDR3 loop spans 13 amino acids. Trimming cost V 1 base and J 12 bases; bases outside gene matches: 5.

The chain employs TRBV4-1 and TRBJ2-2, with 7 bases identical to TRBD2. Looked up from germline, CDR1 is MGHRA and CDR2 is YSYEKL. The CDR3 consists of 17 residues. The J segment lost 7 bases and the V segment lost 0 bases, leaving 11 bases of the junction unmatched. CDR3: CASSQDYLREYNGELFF. In DNA form, the CDR3 reads TGCGCCAGCAGCCAAGATTATTTGCGGGAGTATAACGGGGAGCTGTTTTTT.

Here the CDR3 reads CASNEMPGASGANEQFF. CDR3 bases: TGCGCCAGCAACGAGATGCCCGGCGCTAGCGGGGCCAATGAGCAGTTCTTC. The gene calls are TRBV5-1 and TRBJ2-1; 9 bases line up with TRBD2. The junction had 16 bases not matched to a gene; V was cut back by 6 bases and J by 6 bases. This CDR3 spans 17 amino acids. The germline gives CDR1 SGHRS, CDR2 YFSETQ.

Only a few counts were recorded for this clone. The chain has TRBV4-2 and TRBJ1-2; D perhaps matches TRBD1 (6 bases). The CDR3 loop spans 15 amino acids. Germline CDR1 LGHNA, CDR2 YNFKEQ. Trimming took off 1 base at V and 4 bases at J, with 13 bases between the two ends. The CDR3 loop reads CASSQAAGEGYGYTF. CDR3 in DNA: TGTGCCAGCAGCCAAGCGGCAGGGGAGGGCTATGGCTACACCTTC.

The V gene is TRBV4-1, the J gene TRBJ1-2; weak D call: TRBD1 (6 bases). CDR1 and CDR2 from the germline V gene are MGHRA and YSYEKL. Trimming removed 7 bases from V and 4 bases from J, with 10 bases in between. This CDR3 has 12 residues. CDR3 loop: CASKGQTYGYTF. The CDR3 DNA reads TGCGCCAGCAAAGGACAGACCTATGGCTACACCTTC.

The chain couples TRBV9 to TRBJ2-1, with 9 bases aligning to TRBD2. CDR1 is SGDLS, CDR2 YYNGEE, per germline. After removal of 4 bases from V and 6 bases from J, the junction contained 8 bases not matched to a gene. The CDR3 totals 15 residues. CDR3: CASSQASGKFNEQFF. DNA of the CDR3: TGTGCCAGCAGCCAGGCTAGCGGGAAATTCAATGAGCAGTTCTTC.

This rearrangement joins TRBV5-1 to TRBJ1-2; TRBD1 matches at 8 bases. Germline CDR1 and CDR2: SGHRS and YFSETQ. With 0 bases clipped from V and 0 bases from J, the junction kept 10 bases outside the gene matches. The CDR3 runs to 18 residues. The CDR3 loop is CASSLAAQGALSNYGYTF. The CDR3 coding sequence is TGCGCCAGCAGCTTGGCCGCGCAGGGGGCCCTATCTAACTATGGCTACACCTTC.

V and J are TRBV3-1 (or the pseudogene TRBV3-2) and TRBJ2-7; TRBD2 agrees at 8 bases. The V and J ends lost 4 bases and 0 bases, in that order; junction bases with no gene match: 23. The germline V gene has CDR1 LGHDT and CDR2 YNNKEL (reference sequence). There are 21 residues in the CDR3. CDR3 in amino acids: CASSLGQFSLLAGSSSYEQYF. The CDR3 DNA sequence: TGTGCCAGCAGCCTCGGACAGTTCTCGCTCCTAGCGGGTTCGAGCTCCTACGAGCAGTACTTC.

This sequence joins TRBV3-1 (or the pseudogene TRBV3-2) and TRBJ2-3, with TRBD2 as a possible D gene (6 bases). Germline loops: CDR1 LGHDT, CDR2 YNNKEL (reference sequence). This CDR3 has 15 amino acids. The ends were cut back, 1 base at V and 0 bases at J, with 8 bases in the middle. CDR3 residues: CASSQAAGSTDTQYF. CDR3 bases: TGTGCCAGCAGCCAAGCCGCGGGGAGCACAGATACGCAGTATTTT.

This sequence joins TRBV4-2 and TRBJ1-2; D might be TRBD1 (6 bases). The CDR3 has 13 residues. Trimming shortened V by 2 bases and J by 8 bases, and 12 bases separated the two germline ends. Germline CDR1 and CDR2: LGHNA and YNFKEQ. CDR3 nucleotide sequence: TGTGCCAGCAGCCAACCAACAGGGTCGGGCTACACCTTC. It yields the protein CASSQPTGSGYTF.

V usage is TRBV5-6 and J usage is TRBJ1-3; 7 positions agree with TRBD1. The germline V gene encodes CDR1 SGHDT and CDR2 YYEEEE. V was pared by 2 bases and J by 1 base, with 6 bases of the junction left unmatched. The CDR3 is 16 residues long. CDR3 protein: CASSFIQGKSGNTIYF. In DNA form, the CDR3 reads TGTGCCAGCAGCTTTATACAGGGGAAATCTGGAAACACCATATATTTT.

This clone was recorded once. The chain combines TRBV10-3 with TRBJ2-1; TRBD2 agrees at 12 bases. V lost 4 bases to trimming and J lost 9 bases; unmatched junction nucleotides: 4. Germline lookup yields CDR1 ENHRY and CDR2 SYGVKD. There are 14 residues in the CDR3. The CDR3 is CAISGTSGTSEQFF. DNA of the CDR3: TGTGCCATCAGTGGGACTAGCGGGACCAGTGAGCAGTTCTTC.

This clone was seen once. This chain connects TRBV5-5 to TRBJ2-5; D gene ambiguous. CDR3 length: 13 amino acids. The V gene lost 5 bases and the J gene lost 0 bases, with 8 bases spanning the gap. The germline gives CDR1 SGHKS, CDR2 YYEKEE (reference sequence). The DNA for the CDR3 is TGTGCCAGCAGTCTTAGATACCAAGAGACCCAGTACTTC. It is translated as CASSLRYQETQYF.

As concerns this clone: The same CDR3 can be traced to other DNA sequences in this sample. The gene calls are TRBV7-9 and TRBJ1-1; D remains ambiguous. V lost 5 bases to trimming and J lost 3 bases, with 4 bases between them. The germline V gene has CDR1 SEHNR and CDR2 FQNEAQ (reference sequence). The CDR3 is 11 amino acids. The CDR3 sequence: CASSLYTEAFF. In DNA, the CDR3 is TGTGCCAGCAGCCTTTACACTGAAGCTTTCTTT.

A word on this clone: The germline gene is not matched at one end of the junction; a read error may be the cause. The V and J genes are TRBV19 and TRBJ1-2; 9 nucleotides match TRBD1. The CDR3 has 13 residues. CDR1 is LNHDA, CDR2 SQIVND, per germline (reference sequence). CDR3 sequence: CASSIDSDRGFTF. The CDR3 DNA sequence: TGTGCCAGTAGTATAGATTCGGACAGGGGCTTCACCTTC.

The chain carries TRBV2 and TRBJ1-1; a weak D match, TRBD1 (6 bases). Germline V gene sequence: CDR1 SNHLY, CDR2 FYNNEI. V was pared by 8 bases and J by 1 base, with 11 bases between. This CDR3 has 13 amino acids. CDR3 DNA sequence: TGTGCCAGCCGCCAGGGGCCGAACACTGAAGCTTTCTTT. This translates into CASRQGPNTEAFF.

The J gene is TRBJ1-2, the V gene TRBV13, with D perhaps TRBD1 (5 bases). CDR3 size: 15 residues. Germline values: CDR1 PRHDT, CDR2 FYEKMQ (reference sequence). The V and J ends lost 1 base and 4 bases respectively, with 13 bases between them. This CDR3 is CASSLARVSTYGYTF. For the CDR3, the DNA is TGTGCCAGCAGCTTAGCCAGGGTTAGTACCTATGGCTACACCTTC.

This clone turned up a few times. This rearrangement joins TRBV5-4 to TRBJ2-3, with TRBD2 matching 15 bases. The germline V gene has CDR1 SGHNT and CDR2 YYREEE (reference sequence). With V trimmed by 4 bases and J by 8 bases, 5 bases remained unmatched. This CDR3 spans 15 amino acids. The CDR3 protein is CASSGLAGGAGTQYF. CDR3 in DNA: TGTGCCAGCAGCGGACTAGCGGGGGGGGCTGGTACGCAGTATTTT.

The rearrangement links TRBV30 to TRBJ2-3; TRBD2 agrees at 9 bases. CDR1 is GTSNPN, CDR2 SVGIG, per germline (reference sequence). The junction had 5 bases not matched to a gene; V was cut back by 6 bases and J by 1 base. The CDR3 covers 14 residues. This CDR3 is CACRSSGGTDTQYF. Here the CDR3 DNA reads TGTGCCTGTCGGTCTAGCGGGGGCACAGATACGCAGTATTTT.

V is TRBV5-6 and J is TRBJ2-7, with 7 bases fitting TRBD1. CDR3 length: 13 amino acids. V lost 0 bases and J lost 7; bases outside the gene matches: 4. The germline gives CDR1 SGHDT, CDR2 YYEEEE. DNA for the CDR3: TGTGCCAGCAGCTTGGCCCCAGGGGGTGAGCAGTACTTC. Encoded protein: CASSLAPGGEQYF.

V usage is TRBV27 and J usage is TRBJ1-4, with D possibly TRBD1 on 6 matching bases. Germline CDR1 reads MNHEY; CDR2 reads SMNVEV (reference sequence). CDR3 size: 14 residues. V dropped 2 bases and J dropped 7 bases, with 11 bases sitting between them. The CDR3 bases are TGTGCCAGCAGTTTACGGGGGGCCGGTGAAAAACTGTTTTTT. This translates into CASSLRGAGEKLFF.

With regard to this clone: Other nucleotide sequences in the sample specify the same CDR3. The chain links TRBV29-1 to TRBJ1-2; 9 positions agree with TRBD1. The CDR3 covers 12 residues. V gave up 6 bases and J gave up 2 bases; unmatched junction bases: 1. The V gene's germline CDR1 is SQVTM and CDR2 ANQGSEA. CDR3 DNA: TGCAGCGTGGGGACAGGGAACTATGGCTACACCTTC. This encodes CSVGTGNYGYTF. The full variable domain, rest sourced from reference TRBV29-1 and TRBJ1-2, is SAVISQKPSRDICQRGTSLTIQCQVDSQVTMMFWYRQQPGQSLTLIATANQGSEATYESGFVIDKFPISRPNLTFSTLTVSNMSPEDSSIYLCSVGTGNYGYTFGSGTRLTVV.

This clone came up a few times. The chain carries TRBV6-6 and TRBJ1-4; D is possibly TRBD1 (5 bases). V lost 2 bases to trimming and J lost 6 bases, with 16 bases between them. Germline V CDR1 and CDR2: MNHNY, SVGAGI (reference sequence). CDR3 length equals 16 residues. The CDR3 region has the DNA TGTGCCAGCAGTTACGCAAATAGACAGCCCGATGAAAAACTGTTTTTT. It codes for CASSYANRQPDEKLFF.

The chain couples TRBV7-9 to TRBJ2-1, with unresolved D. The CDR3 contains 12 residues. V was shortened by 1 base and J by 10 bases, with 8 bases between the two germline ends. Germline assignment: CDR1 SEHNR and CDR2 FQNEAQ (reference sequence). The CDR3 protein is CASSLDVGEQFF. The CDR3 region has the DNA TGTGCCAGCAGCTTAGACGTGGGCGAGCAGTTCTTC.

The genes are TRBV19 and TRBJ1-1; 9 bases agree with TRBD1. V shed 4 bases and J 0 bases; nucleotides not matched to a gene: 6. Per germline, CDR1 LNHDA and CDR2 SQIVND (reference sequence). The CDR3 is 16 residues long. CDR3 residues: CASSKGTGLMNTEAFF. The CDR3 region has the DNA TGTGCCAGTAGTAAAGGGACAGGGCTAATGAACACTGAAGCTTTCTTT.